These 12 T cell receptor beta chains share one sample of origin, sequenced in a study of T cells in Graves' hyperthyroidism and ophthalmopathy. The investigators amplified TCR beta CDR3 regions from RNA transcripts. The HTBI primer set was used in a first-round RT-PCR of the TCR CDR3. TCRdb re-analysed the multiplex PCR reads in MiXCR, keeping a single row per CDR3 protein. Of 500,000 to 550,000 distinct CDR3 sequences listed, around 20% were seen once; the top ten hold around 27%. The sequencing sample was made of blood. These receptors all come from a young man with Graves' hyperthyroidism.

This clonotype was detected ten times or more. J is TRBJ1-2 and V is TRBV28, with D uncertain. V lost 2 bases to trimming and J lost 1 base, with 8 bases between them. The CDR3 spans 14 residues. CDR1 MDHEN and CDR2 SYDVKM come from the germline V gene. CDR3 residues: CASSLGQVNYGYTF. The CDR3 coding sequence is TGTGCCAGCAGTTTAGGTCAGGTTAACTATGGCTACACCTTC.

The chain combines TRBV10-3 with TRBJ1-1; unclear D gene. CDR1 is ENHRY and CDR2 is SYGVKD in the germline V gene. This CDR3 is 15 amino acids long. The V end lost 2 bases, the J end lost 4 bases, and 14 bases lay between the germline ends. The CDR3 spells CAISEADPRATEAFF. CDR3 nucleotides: TGTGCCATCAGTGAGGCTGATCCTAGGGCCACTGAAGCTTTCTTT.

There are many counts of this clonotype. The chain couples TRBV28 to TRBJ2-7; 7 bases fit TRBD2. Germline V lookup: CDR1 MDHEN, CDR2 SYDVKM. The CDR3 length is 12 residues. Trimming at V came to 7 bases and at J to 4 bases, leaving 4 bases not matched to a gene. CDR3 in amino acids: CASTSGGYEQYF. Written as DNA, the CDR3 is TGTGCCAGCACCTCGGGGGGATACGAGCAGTACTTC.

The chain uses TRBV4-1 and TRBJ2-5, with D perhaps matching TRBD1 (6 bases). The CDR3 contains 16 residues. Trimming shortened V by 1 base and J by 7 bases, and 19 bases separated the two germline ends. In germline, CDR1 is MGHRA, CDR2 YSYEKL. The CDR3 sequence is CASSQAQNREFGTQYF. CDR3 DNA sequence: TGCGCCAGCAGCCAAGCTCAAAACAGGGAGTTCGGGACCCAGTACTTC.

This clonotype was detected ten times or more. The V call is TRBV28, the J call TRBJ2-7; 7 positions agree with TRBD1. CDR1 is MDHEN, CDR2 SYDVKM, per germline. With V trimmed by 5 bases and J by 7 bases, 8 bases remained unmatched. There are 13 residues in the CDR3. The CDR3 region has the DNA TGTGCCAGCAGTCCCACAGGGGTCGGGGAGCAGTACTTC. It codes for CASSPTGVGEQYF. Drawing the rest from reference TRBV28 and TRBJ2-7, the complete variable domain is DVKVTQSSRYLVKRTGEKVFLECVQDMDHENMFWYRQDPGLGLRLIYFSYDVKMKEKGDIPEGYSVSREKKERFSLILESASTNQTSMYLCASSPTGVGEQYFGPGTRLTVT.

The chain recombines TRBV15 with TRBJ2-7; 8 bases are shared with TRBD1. CDR3 length equals 14 residues. The J segment lost 4 bases and the V segment lost 5 bases, leaving 7 bases of the junction unmatched. The germline V gene encodes CDR1 LNHNV and CDR2 YYDKDF (reference sequence). Here the CDR3 DNA reads TGTGCCACCAGCCGGACAGGGAGTTTATACGAGCAGTACTTC. Translation: CATSRTGSLYEQYF.

This clonotype appeared many times. The chain combines TRBV28 with TRBJ1-1, with D possibly matching TRBD1 (5 bases). In germline, CDR1 is MDHEN, CDR2 SYDVKM. The CDR3 spans 14 residues. Trimming shortened V by 10 bases and J by 0 bases, and 15 bases separated the two germline ends. The CDR3 reads CATYSGAMNTEAFF. DNA for the CDR3: TGTGCCACCTACAGTGGGGCTATGAACACTGAAGCTTTCTTT.

At least ten counts were recorded for this clonotype. The V call is TRBV27, the J call TRBJ2-2; possibly TRBD2 for D (6 bases). Germline-derived CDR1 and CDR2 are MNHEY and SMNVEV (reference sequence). Trimming took off 8 bases at V and 7 bases at J, with 17 bases between the two ends. This CDR3 has 14 residues. The CDR3, as DNA: TGTGCCAGCGGCCTCGGGACTTATGGCGGGGAGCTGTTTTTT. This gives the protein CASGLGTYGGELFF.

This chain links TRBV12-3 or TRBV12-4 with TRBJ1-5; D is undetermined. The CDR3 has 14 residues. V shed 7 bases and J shed 0 bases, with 10 bases lying between them. The CDR3 reads CASTRRNSNQPQHF. Here the CDR3 DNA reads TGTGCCAGCACTCGACGGAATAGCAATCAGCCCCAGCATTTT.

This clonotype was detected only once. V usage is TRBV2 and J usage is TRBJ2-5; 9 bases are a match to TRBD1. Germline-derived CDR1 and CDR2 are SNHLY and FYNNEI. This CDR3 contains 15 residues. V was pared by 6 bases and J by 5 bases, with 10 bases of the junction left unmatched. The CDR3 sequence: CASRPGQGGRETQYF. The CDR3 DNA sequence: TGTGCCAGCAGACCGGGACAGGGAGGACGGGAGACCCAGTACTTC.

The sample holds many counts of this clonotype. This rearrangement joins TRBV11-1 to TRBJ2-2, with D perhaps matching TRBD2 (7 bases). Trimming took 2 bases from V and 0 from J, leaving 16 bases between them. Germline V lookup: CDR1 SGHAT, CDR2 FQDESV (reference sequence). This CDR3 spans 18 amino acids. In DNA, the CDR3 is TGTGCCAGCAGCTTAATACCGGGGGGCCCTACGAACACCGGGGAGCTGTTTTTT. This codes for CASSLIPGGPTNTGELFF.

A few counts support this clonotype. The chain has TRBV27 and TRBJ2-7; 8 bases fit TRBD1. The CDR3 spans 14 residues. Trimming removed 2 bases from V and 6 bases from J; junction bases left unmatched: 6. Germline V gene data show CDR1 as MNHEY and CDR2 as SMNVEV (reference sequence). CDR3 sequence reads: CASSLGQGAFEQYF. Written as DNA, the CDR3 is TGTGCCAGCAGTTTAGGCCAGGGGGCCTTCGAGCAGTACTTC.